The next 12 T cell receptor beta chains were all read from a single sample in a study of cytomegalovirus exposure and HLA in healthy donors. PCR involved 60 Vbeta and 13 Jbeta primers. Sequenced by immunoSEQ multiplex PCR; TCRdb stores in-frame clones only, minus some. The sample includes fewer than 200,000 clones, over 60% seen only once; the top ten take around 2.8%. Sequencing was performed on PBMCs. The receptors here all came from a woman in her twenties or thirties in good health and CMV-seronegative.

This CDR3 reads CASSPRGGKYNEQFF. CDR3 sequence (DNA): TGTGCCAGCAGCCCGAGGGGCGGGAAGTACAATGAGCAGTTCTTC. This rearrangement joins TRBV7-3 to TRBJ2-1; possibly TRBD2 for D (6 bases). V lost 5 bases and J lost 4, with 15 bases in between. This CDR3 has 15 amino acids. Germline CDR1 is SGHTA and CDR2 is FQGTGA.

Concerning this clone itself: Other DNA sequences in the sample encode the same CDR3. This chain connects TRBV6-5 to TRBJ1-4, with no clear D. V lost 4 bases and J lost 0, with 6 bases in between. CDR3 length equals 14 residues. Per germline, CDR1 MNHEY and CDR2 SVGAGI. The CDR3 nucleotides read TGTGCCAGCAGTTCCACTGCAACTAATGAAAAACTGTTTTTT. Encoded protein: CASSSTATNEKLFF.

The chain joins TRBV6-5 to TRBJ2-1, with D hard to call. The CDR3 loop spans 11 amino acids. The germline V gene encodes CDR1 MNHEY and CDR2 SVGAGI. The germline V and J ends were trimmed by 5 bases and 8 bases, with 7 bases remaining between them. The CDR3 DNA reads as TGTGCCAGCAGTCCCGGTCATGAGCAGTTCTTC. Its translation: CASSPGHEQFF.

CDR3: CASSQWTGDNQPQHF. The CDR3 bases are TGCGCCAGCAGCCAGTGGACAGGGGACAATCAGCCCCAGCATTTT. V is TRBV4-1 and J is TRBJ1-5, with 9 bases lining up with TRBD1. The CDR3 spans 15 residues. V shed 3 bases and J 3 bases; nucleotides not matched to a gene: 3. Germline CDR1 is MGHRA and CDR2 is YSYEKL.

CDR3 bases: TGTGCCAGTAGTATCGCTAGCGGGACCACAGATACGCAGTATTTT. Translated, it gives CASSIASGTTDTQYF. The J gene is TRBJ2-3, the V gene TRBV19, with TRBD2 matching 9 bases. The length of the CDR3 is 15 residues. The germline V gene encodes CDR1 LNHDA and CDR2 SQIVND (reference sequence). The J segment lost 2 bases and the V segment lost 3 bases, leaving 3 bases of the junction unmatched.

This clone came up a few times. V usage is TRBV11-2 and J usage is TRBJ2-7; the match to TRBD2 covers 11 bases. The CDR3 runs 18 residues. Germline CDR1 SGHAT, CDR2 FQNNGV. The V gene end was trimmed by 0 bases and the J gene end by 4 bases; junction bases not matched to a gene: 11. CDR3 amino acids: CASSLDKGLLAGVYEQYF. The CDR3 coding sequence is TGTGCCAGCAGCTTAGATAAGGGTTTACTAGCGGGGGTATACGAGCAGTACTTC.

The CDR3 loop is CASSPQVNYGYTF. The CDR3 nucleotides are TGTGCCAGCAGCCCACAGGTGAACTATGGCTACACCTTC. The rearrangement uses TRBV7-6 and TRBJ1-2; D may be TRBD1 (5 bases). The V and J ends lost 5 bases and 2 bases respectively, with 9 bases between them. In germline, CDR1 is SGHVS, CDR2 FNYEAQ. There are 13 residues in the CDR3.

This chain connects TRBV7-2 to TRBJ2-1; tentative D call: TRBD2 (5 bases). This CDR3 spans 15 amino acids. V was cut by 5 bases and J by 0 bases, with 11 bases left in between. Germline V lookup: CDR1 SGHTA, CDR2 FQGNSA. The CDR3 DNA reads TGTGCCAGCAGCCTTAGCGTGAACTCCTACAATGAGCAGTTCTTC. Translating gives CASSLSVNSYNEQFF.

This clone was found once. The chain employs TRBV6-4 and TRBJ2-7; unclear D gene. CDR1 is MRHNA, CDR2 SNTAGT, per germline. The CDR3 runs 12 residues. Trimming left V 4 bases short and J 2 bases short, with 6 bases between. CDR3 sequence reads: CASSVTTYEQYF. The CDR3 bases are TGTGCCAGCAGTGTCACTACCTACGAGCAGTACTTC.

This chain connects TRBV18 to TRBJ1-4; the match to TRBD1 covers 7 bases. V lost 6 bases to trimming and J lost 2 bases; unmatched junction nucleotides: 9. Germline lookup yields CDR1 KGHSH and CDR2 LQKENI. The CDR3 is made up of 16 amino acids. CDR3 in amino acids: CASSLLDRATNEKLFF. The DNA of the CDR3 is TGTGCCAGCTCCCTACTCGACAGGGCCACTAATGAAAAACTGTTTTTT.

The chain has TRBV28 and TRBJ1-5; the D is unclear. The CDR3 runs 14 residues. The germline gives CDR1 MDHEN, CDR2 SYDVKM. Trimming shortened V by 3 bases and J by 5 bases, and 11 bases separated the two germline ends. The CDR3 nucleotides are TGTGCCAGCAGTTTGGCTCTGGGAGATCAGCCCCAGCATTTT. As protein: CASSLALGDQPQHF.

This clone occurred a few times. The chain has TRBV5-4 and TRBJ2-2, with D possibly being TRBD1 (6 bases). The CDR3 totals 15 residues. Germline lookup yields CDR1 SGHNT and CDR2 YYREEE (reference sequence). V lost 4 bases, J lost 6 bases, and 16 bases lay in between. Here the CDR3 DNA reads TGTGCCAGCAGCGGGGGCAGTTGGGGATCCGGGGAGCTGTTTTTT. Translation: CASSGGSWGSGELFF.